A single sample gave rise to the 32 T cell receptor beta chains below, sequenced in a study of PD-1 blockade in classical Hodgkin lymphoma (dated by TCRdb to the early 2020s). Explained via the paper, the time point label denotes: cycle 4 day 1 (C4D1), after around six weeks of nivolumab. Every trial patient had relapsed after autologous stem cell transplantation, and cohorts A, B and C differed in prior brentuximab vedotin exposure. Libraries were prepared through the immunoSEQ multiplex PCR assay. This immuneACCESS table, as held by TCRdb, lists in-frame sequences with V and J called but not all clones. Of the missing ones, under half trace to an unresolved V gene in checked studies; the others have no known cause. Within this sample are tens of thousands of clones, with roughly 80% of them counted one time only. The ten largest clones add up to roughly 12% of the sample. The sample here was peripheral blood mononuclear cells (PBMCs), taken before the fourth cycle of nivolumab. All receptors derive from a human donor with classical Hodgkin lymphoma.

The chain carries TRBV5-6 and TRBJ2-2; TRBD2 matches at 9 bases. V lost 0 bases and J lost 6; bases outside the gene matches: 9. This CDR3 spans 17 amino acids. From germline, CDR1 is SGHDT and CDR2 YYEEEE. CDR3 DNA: TGTGCCAGCAGCTTGGCGGGGTTAGCGGGAGTCCCCGGGGAGCTGTTTTTT. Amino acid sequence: CASSLAGLAGVPGELFF.

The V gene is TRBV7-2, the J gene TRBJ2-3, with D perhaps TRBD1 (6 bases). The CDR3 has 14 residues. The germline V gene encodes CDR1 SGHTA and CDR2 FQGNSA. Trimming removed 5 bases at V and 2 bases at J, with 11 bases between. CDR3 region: CASSPQGSTDTQYF. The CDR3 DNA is TGTGCCAGCAGCCCTCAGGGGTCCACAGATACGCAGTATTTT.

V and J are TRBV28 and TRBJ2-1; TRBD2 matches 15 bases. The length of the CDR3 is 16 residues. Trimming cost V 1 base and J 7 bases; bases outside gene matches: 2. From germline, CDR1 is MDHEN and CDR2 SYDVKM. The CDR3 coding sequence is TGTGCCAGCAGTTTATCCGGGACTAGCGGGAGGAATGAGCAGTTCTTC. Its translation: CASSLSGTSGRNEQFF. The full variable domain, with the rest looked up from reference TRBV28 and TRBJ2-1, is DVKVTQSSRYLVKRTGEKVFLECVQDMDHENMFWYRQDPGLGLRLIYFSYDVKMKEKGDIPEGYSVSREKKERFSLILESASTNQTSMYLCASSLSGTSGRNEQFFGPGTRLTVL.

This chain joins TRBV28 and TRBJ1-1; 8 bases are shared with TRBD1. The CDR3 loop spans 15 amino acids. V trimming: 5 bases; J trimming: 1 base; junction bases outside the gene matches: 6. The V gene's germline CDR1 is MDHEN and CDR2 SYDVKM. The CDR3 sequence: CASSPPTGGNTEAFF. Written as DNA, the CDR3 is TGTGCCAGCAGTCCACCTACAGGGGGGAACACTGAAGCTTTCTTT.

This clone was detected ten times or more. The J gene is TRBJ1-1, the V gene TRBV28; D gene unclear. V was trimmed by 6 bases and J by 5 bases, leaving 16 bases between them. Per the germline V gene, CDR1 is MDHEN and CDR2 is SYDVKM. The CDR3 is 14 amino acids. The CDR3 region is CASSLHRGNTEAFF. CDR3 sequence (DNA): TGTGCCAGCAGCTTACATCGCGGGAATACTGAAGCTTTCTTT.

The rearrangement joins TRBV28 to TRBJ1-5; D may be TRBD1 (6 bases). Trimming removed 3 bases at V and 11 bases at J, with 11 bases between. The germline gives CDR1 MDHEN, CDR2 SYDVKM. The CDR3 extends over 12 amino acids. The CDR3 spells CASSFGQGTQHF. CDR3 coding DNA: TGTGCCAGCAGTTTCGGTCAGGGGACCCAGCATTTT. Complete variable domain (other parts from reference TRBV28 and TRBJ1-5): DVKVTQSSRYLVKRTGEKVFLECVQDMDHENMFWYRQDPGLGLRLIYFSYDVKMKEKGDIPEGYSVSREKKERFSLILESASTNQTSMYLCASSFGQGTQHFGDGTRLSIL.

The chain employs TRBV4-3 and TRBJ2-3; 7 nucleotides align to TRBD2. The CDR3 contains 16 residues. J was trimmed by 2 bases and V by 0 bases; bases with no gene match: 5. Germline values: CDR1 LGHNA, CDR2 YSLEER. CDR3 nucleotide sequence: TGCGCCAGCAGCCAAGATCCGGGAGGAATCACAGATACGCAGTATTTT. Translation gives CASSQDPGGITDTQYF.

The CDR3 spells CASSLSQAAEQYF. The DNA of the CDR3 is TGTGCCAGCAGCTTAAGCCAGGCGGCAGAGCAGTACTTC. The chain joins TRBV7-9 to TRBJ2-7; D uncertain. CDR1 and CDR2 (germline): SEHNR, FQNEAQ (reference sequence). The CDR3 consists of 13 residues. Trimming pared 2 bases from V and 7 bases from J, leaving 12 bases between.

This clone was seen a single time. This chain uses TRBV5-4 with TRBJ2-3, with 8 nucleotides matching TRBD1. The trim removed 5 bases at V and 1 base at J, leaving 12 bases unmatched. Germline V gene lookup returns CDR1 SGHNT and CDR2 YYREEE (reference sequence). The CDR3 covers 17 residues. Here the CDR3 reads CASRRQQGAVGTDTQYF. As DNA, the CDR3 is TGTGCCAGCAGACGACAGCAGGGGGCAGTGGGCACAGATACGCAGTATTTT. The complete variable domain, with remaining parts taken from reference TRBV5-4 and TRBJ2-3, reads ETGVTQSPTHLIKTRGQQVTLRCSSQSGHNTVSWYQQALGQGPQFIFQYYREEENGRGNFPPRFSGLQFPNYSSELNVNALELDDSALYLCASRRQQGAVGTDTQYFGPGTRLTVL.

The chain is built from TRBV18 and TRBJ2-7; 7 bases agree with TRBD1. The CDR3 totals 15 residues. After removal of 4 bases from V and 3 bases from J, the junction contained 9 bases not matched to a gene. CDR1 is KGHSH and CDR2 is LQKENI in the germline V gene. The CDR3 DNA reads TGTGCCAGCTCACGGAATCCCGGGACAGACTACGAGCAGTACTTC. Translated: CASSRNPGTDYEQYF.

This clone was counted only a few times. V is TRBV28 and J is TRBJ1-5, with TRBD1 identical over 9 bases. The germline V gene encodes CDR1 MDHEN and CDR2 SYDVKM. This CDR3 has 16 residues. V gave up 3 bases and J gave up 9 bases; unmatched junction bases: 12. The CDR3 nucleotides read TGTGCCAGCAGTTTCCGGGGACAGGGTGGTACTAGGCCCCAGCATTTT. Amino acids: CASSFRGQGGTRPQHF.

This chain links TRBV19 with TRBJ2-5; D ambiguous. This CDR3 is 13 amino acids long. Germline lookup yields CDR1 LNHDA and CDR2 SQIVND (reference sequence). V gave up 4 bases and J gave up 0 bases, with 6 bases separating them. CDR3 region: CASSRRNQETQYF. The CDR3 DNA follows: TGTGCCAGTAGTAGACGAAACCAAGAGACCCAGTACTTC.

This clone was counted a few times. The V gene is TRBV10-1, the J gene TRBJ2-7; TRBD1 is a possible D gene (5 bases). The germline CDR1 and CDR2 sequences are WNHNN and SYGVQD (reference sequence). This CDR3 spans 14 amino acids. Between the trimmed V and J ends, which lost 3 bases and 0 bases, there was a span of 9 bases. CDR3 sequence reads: CASSETTASYEQYF. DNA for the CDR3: TGCGCCAGCAGTGAAACGACAGCCTCCTACGAGCAGTACTTC.

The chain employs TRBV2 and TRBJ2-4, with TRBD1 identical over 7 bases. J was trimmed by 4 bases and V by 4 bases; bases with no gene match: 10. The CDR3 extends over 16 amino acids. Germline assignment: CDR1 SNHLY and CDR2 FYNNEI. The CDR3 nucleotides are TGTGCCAGCAGTGTCGGGTTGGACAGGCCTAAAAACATTCAGTACTTC. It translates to CASSVGLDRPKNIQYF.

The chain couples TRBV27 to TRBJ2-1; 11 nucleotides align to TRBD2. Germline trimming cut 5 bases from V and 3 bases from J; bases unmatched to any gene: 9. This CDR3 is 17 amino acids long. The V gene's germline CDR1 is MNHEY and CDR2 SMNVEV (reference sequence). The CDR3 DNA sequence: TGTGCCAGCAGTCTCCCAACTAGCGGGGGACGCTACAATGAGCAGTTCTTC. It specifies CASSLPTSGGRYNEQFF.

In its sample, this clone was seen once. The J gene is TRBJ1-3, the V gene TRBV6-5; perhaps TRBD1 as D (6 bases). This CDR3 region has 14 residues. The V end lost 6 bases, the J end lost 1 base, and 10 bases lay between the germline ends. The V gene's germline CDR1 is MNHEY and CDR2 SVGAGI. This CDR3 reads CASRMTGSGNTIYF. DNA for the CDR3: TGTGCCAGCAGGATGACAGGTTCTGGAAACACCATATATTTT.

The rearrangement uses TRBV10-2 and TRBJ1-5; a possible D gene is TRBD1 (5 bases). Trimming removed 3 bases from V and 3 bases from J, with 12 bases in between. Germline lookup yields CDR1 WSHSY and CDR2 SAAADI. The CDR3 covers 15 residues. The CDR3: CASSEGPDNNQPQHF. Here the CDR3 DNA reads TGCGCCAGCAGTGAAGGCCCGGACAACAATCAGCCCCAGCATTTT.

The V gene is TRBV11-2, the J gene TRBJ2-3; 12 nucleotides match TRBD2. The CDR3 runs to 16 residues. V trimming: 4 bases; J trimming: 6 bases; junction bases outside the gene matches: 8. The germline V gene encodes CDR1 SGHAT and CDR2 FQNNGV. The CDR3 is CASSYPSGRAEDTQYF. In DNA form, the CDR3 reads TGTGCCAGCAGCTACCCTAGCGGGAGGGCTGAGGATACGCAGTATTTT.

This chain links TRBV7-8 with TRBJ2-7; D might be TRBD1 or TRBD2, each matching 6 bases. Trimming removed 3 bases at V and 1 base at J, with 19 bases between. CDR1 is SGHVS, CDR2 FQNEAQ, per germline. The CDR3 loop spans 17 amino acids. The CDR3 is CASSFGRNREVSYEQYF. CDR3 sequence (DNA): TGTGCCAGCAGCTTCGGGCGGAACAGGGAGGTTTCCTACGAGCAGTACTTC. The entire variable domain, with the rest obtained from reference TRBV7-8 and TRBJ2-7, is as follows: GAGVSQSPRYKVAKRGQDVALRCDPISGHVSLFWYQQALGQGPEFLTYFQNEAQLDKSGLPSDRFFAERPEGSVSTLKIQRTQQEDSAVYLCASSFGRNREVSYEQYFGPGTRLTVT.

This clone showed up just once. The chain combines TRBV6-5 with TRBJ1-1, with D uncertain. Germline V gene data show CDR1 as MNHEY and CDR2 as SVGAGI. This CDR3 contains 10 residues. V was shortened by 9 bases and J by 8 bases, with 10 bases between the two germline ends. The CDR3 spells CASRHNEAFF. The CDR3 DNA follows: TGTGCCAGTCGTCATAACGAAGCTTTCTTT.

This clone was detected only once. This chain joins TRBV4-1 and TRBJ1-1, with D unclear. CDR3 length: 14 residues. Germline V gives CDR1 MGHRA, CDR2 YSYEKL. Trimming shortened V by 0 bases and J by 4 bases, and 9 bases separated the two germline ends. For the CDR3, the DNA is TGCGCCAGCAGCCAAGATCCCGTCGGCACTGAAGCTTTCTTT. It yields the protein CASSQDPVGTEAFF.

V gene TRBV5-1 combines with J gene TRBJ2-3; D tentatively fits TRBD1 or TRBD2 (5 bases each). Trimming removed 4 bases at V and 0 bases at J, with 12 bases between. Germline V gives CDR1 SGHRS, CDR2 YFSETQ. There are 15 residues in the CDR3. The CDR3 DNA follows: TGCGCCAGCAGCGACTTCCGGGACAGCACAGATACGCAGTATTTT. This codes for CASSDFRDSTDTQYF.

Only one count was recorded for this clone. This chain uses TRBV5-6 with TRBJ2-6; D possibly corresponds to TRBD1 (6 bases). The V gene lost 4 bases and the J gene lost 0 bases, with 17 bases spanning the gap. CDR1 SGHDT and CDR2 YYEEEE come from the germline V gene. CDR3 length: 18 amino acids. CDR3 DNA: TGTGCCAGCAGCCCGCCCCACAGGGCGAGCTCTGGGGCCAACGTCCTGACTTTC. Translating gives CASSPPHRASSGANVLTF.

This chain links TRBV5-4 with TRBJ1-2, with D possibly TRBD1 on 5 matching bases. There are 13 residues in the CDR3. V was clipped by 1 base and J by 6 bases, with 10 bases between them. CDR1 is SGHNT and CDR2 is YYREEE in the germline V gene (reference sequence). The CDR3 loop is CASSLLWGHGYTF. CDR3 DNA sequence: TGTGCCAGCAGCTTGCTATGGGGCCATGGCTACACCTTC.

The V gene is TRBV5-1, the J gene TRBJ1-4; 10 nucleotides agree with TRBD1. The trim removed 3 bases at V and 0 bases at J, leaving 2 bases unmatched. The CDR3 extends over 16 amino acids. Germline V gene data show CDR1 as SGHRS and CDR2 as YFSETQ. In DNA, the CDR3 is TGCGCCAGCAGCTGGACAGGGGGTTCAACTAATGAAAAACTGTTTTTT. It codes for CASSWTGGSTNEKLFF.

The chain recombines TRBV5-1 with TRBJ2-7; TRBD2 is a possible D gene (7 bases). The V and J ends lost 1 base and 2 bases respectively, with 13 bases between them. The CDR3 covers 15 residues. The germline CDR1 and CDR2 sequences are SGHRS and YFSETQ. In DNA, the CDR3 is TGCGCCAGCAGCTTGAGGGGGACTACCACCTACGAGCAGTACTTC. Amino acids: CASSLRGTTTYEQYF.

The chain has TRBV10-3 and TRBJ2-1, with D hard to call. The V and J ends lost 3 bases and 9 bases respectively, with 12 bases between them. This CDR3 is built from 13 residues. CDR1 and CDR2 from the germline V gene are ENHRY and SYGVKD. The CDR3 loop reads CAISERYEAEQFF. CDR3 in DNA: TGTGCCATCAGTGAACGGTATGAAGCTGAGCAGTTCTTC.

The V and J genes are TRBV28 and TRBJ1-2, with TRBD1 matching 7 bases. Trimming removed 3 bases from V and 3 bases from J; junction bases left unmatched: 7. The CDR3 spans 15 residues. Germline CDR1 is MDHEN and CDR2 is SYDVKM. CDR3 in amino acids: CASSFFSDRDYGYTF. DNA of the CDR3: TGTGCCAGCAGTTTTTTCTCTGACAGGGACTATGGCTACACCTTC.

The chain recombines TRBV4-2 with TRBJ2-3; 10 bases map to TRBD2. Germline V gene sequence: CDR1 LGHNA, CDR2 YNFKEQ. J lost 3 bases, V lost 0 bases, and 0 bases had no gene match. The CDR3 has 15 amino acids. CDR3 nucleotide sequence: TGTGCCAGCAGCCAAGAACTAGCGGGAACAGATACGCAGTATTTT. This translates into CASSQELAGTDTQYF.

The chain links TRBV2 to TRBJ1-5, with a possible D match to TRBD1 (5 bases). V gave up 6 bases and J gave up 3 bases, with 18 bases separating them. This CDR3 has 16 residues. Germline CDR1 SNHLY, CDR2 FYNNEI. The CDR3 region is CASRMRSGSVNQPQHF. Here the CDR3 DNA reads TGTGCCAGCAGAATGCGGTCAGGGAGCGTCAATCAGCCCCAGCATTTT.

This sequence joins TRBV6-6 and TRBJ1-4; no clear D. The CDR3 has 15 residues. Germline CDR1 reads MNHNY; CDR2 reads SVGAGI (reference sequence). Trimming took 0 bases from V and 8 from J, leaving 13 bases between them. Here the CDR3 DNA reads TGTGCCAGCAGTTACTCCCCCTCCACCGGGGAAAAACTGTTTTTT. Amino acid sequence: CASSYSPSTGEKLFF.

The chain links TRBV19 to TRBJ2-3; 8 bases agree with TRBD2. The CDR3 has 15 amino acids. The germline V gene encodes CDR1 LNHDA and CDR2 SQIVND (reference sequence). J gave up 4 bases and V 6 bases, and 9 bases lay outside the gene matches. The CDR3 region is CASRTSLAGSDTQYF. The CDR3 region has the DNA TGTGCCAGTAGGACCTCCCTAGCGGGTTCAGATACGCAGTATTTT.